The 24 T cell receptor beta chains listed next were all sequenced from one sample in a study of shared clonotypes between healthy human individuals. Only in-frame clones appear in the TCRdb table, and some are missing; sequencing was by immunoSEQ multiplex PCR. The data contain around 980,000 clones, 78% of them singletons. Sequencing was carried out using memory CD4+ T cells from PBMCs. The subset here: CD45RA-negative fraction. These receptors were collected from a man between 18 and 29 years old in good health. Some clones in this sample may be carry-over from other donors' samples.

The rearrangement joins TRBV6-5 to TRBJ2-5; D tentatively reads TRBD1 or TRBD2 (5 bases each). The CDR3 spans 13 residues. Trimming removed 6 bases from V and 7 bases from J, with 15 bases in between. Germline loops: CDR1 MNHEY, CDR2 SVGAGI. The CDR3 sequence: CASSRDGAPTQYF. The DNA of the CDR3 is TGTGCCAGCAGCCGGGACGGGGCGCCGACCCAGTACTTC.

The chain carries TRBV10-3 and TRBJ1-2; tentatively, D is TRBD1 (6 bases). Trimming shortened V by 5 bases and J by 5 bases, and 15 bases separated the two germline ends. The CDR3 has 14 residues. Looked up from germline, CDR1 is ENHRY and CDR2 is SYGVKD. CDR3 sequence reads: CAISLPGHIYGYTF. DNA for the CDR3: TGTGCCATCAGTCTACCGGGACACATATATGGCTACACCTTC.

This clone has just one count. The CDR3 bases are TGTGCCAGCAGTTACGACAGGGCGAACACCGGGGAGCTGTTTTTT. Translation gives CASSYDRANTGELFF. The J gene is TRBJ2-2, the V gene TRBV6-5, with TRBD1 matching over 7 bases. V shed 2 bases and J 0 bases; nucleotides not matched to a gene: 0. In germline, CDR1 is MNHEY, CDR2 SVGAGI. The CDR3 totals 15 residues.

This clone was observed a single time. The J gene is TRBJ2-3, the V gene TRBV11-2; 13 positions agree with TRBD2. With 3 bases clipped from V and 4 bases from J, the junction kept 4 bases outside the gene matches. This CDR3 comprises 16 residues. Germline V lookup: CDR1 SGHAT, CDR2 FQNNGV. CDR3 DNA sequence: TGTGCCAGCAGCTTGGGACTAGCGGGAAGGTCAGATACGCAGTATTTT. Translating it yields CASSLGLAGRSDTQYF.

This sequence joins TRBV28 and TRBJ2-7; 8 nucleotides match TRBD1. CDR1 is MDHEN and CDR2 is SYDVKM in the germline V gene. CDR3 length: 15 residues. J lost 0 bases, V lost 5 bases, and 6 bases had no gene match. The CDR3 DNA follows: TGTGCCAGCAGTAATGACAGGGGTTACTCCTACGAGCAGTACTTC. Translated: CASSNDRGYSYEQYF.

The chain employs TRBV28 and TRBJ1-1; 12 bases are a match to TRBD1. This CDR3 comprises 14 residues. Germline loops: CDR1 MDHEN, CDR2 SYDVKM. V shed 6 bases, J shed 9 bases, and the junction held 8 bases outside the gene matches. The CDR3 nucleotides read TGTGCCAGCAGCTGGGACAGGGGGCTTGGGAAAGCTTTCTTT. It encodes CASSWDRGLGKAFF.

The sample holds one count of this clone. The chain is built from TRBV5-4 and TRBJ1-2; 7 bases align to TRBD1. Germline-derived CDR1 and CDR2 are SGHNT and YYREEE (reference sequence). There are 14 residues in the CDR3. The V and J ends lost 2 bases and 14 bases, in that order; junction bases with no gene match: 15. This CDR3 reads CASSLKGQSAIPTF. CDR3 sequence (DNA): TGTGCCAGCAGCTTAAAGGGACAGTCAGCGATCCCGACCTTC. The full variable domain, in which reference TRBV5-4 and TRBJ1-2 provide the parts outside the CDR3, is ETGVTQSPTHLIKTRGQQVTLRCSSQSGHNTVSWYQQALGQGPQFIFQYYREEENGRGNFPPRFSGLQFPNYSSELNVNALELDDSALYLCASSLKGQSAIPTFGSGTRLTVV.

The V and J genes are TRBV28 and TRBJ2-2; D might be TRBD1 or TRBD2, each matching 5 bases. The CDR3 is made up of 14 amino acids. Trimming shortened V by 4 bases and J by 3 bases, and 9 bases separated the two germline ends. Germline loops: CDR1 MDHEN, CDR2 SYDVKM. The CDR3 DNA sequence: TGTGCCAGCAGTTCGGGACCGCACACCGGGGAGCTGTTTTTT. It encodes CASSSGPHTGELFF.

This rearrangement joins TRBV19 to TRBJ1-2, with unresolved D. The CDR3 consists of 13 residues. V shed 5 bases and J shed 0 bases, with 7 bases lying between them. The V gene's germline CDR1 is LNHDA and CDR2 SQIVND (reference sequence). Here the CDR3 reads CASSHRTNYGYTF. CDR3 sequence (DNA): TGTGCCAGTAGTCACAGAACTAACTATGGCTACACCTTC.

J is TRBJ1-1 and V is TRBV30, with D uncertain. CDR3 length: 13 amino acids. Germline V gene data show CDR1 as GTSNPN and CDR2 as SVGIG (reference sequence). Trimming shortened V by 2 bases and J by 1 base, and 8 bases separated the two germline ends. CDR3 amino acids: CAWSTYPNTEAFF. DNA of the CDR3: TGTGCCTGGAGTACGTATCCGAACACTGAAGCTTTCTTT.

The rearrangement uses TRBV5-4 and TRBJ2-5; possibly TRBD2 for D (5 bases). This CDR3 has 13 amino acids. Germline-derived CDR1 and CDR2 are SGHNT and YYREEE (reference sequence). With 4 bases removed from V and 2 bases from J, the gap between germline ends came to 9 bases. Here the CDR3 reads CASSPGGQETQYF. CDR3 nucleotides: TGTGCCAGCAGCCCCGGCGGGCAAGAGACCCAGTACTTC.

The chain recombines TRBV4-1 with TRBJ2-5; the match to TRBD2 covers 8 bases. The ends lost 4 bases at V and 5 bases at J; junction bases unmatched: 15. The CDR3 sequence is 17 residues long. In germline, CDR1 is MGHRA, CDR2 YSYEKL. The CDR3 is CASSRSSYGTGGETQYF. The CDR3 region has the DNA TGCGCCAGCAGCCGCTCGAGCTACGGGACGGGAGGGGAGACCCAGTACTTC.

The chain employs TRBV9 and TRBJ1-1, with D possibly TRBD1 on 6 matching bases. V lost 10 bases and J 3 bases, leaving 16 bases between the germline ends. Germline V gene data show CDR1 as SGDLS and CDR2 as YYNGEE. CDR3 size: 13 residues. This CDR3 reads CAAYHRVDTEAFF. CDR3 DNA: TGTGCCGCCTACCACAGGGTAGACACTGAAGCTTTCTTT. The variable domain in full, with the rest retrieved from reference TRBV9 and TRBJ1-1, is DSGVTQTPKHLITATGQRVTLRCSPRSGDLSVYWYQQSLDQGLQFLIQYYNGEERAKGNILERFSAQQFPDLHSELNLSSLELGDSALYFCAAYHRVDTEAFFGQGTRLTVV.

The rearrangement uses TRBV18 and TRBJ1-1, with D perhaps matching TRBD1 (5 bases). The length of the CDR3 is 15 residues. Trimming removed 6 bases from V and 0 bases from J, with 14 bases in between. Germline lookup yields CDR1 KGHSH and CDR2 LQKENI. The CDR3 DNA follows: TGTGCCAGCTCTGGGGTGGAACAGGTGAACACTGAAGCTTTCTTT. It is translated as CASSGVEQVNTEAFF. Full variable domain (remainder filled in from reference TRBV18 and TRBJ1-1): NAGVMQNPRHLVRRRGQEARLRCSPMKGHSHVYWYRQLPEEGLKFMVYLQKENIIDESGMPKERFSAEFPKEGPSILRIQQVVRGDSAAYFCASSGVEQVNTEAFFGQGTRLTVV.

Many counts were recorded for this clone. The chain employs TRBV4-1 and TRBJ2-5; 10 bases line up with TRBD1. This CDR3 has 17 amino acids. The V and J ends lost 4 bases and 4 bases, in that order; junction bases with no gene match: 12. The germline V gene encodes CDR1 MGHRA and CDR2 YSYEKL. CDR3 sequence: CASSPPGQGTTRETQYF. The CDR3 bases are TGCGCCAGCAGCCCCCCGGGACAGGGGACTACGAGAGAGACCCAGTACTTC.

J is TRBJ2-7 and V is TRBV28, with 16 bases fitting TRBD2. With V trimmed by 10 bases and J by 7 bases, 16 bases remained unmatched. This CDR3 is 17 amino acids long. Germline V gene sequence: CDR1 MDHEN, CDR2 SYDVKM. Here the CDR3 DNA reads TGTGCCACCTCCACTCCGGGACTAGCGGGAGGGCCTGGGGAGCAGTACTTC. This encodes CATSTPGLAGGPGEQYF.

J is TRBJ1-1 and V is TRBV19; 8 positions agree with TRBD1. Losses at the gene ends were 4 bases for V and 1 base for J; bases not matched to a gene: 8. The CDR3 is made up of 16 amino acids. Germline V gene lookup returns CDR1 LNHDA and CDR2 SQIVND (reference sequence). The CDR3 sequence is CASSTSWTGKNTEAFF. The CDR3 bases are TGTGCCAGTAGTACCTCTTGGACAGGGAAGAACACTGAAGCTTTCTTT.

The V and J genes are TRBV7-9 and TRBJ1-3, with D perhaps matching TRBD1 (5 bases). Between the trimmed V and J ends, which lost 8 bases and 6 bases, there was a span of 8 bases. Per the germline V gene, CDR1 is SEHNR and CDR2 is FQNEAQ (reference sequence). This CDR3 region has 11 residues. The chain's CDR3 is CASGQQNTIYF. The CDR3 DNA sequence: TGTGCCAGCGGACAACAAAACACCATATATTTT.

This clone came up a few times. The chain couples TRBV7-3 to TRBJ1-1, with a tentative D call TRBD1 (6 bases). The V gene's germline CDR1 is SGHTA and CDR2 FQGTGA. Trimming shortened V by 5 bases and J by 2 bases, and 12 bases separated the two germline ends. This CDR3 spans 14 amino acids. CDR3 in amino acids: CASSPKGGNTEAFF. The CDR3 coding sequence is TGTGCCAGCAGCCCCAAGGGGGGAAACACTGAAGCTTTCTTT.

CDR3 loop: CASSQRLGNGNTIYF. In DNA form, the CDR3 reads TGTGCCAGCAGCCAACGCCTAGGGAATGGAAACACCATATATTTT. This chain uses TRBV9 with TRBJ1-3, with D uncertain. Germline V lookup: CDR1 SGDLS, CDR2 YYNGEE. Trimming took off 4 bases at V and 3 bases at J, with 14 bases between the two ends. CDR3 length equals 15 residues.

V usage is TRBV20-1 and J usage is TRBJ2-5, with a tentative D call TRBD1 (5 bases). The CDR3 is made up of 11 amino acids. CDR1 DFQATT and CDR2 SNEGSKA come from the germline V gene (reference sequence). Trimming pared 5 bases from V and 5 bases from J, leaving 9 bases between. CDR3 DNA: TGCAGTGCTCGCAGGGTGGAGACCCAGTACTTC. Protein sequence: CSARRVETQYF.

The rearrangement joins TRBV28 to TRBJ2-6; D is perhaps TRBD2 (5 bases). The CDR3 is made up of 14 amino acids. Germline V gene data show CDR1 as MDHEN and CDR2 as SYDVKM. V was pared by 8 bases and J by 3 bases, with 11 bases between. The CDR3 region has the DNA TGTGCCAGCCTCGACCGGGGTGGGGCCAACGTCCTGACTTTC. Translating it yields CASLDRGGANVLTF.

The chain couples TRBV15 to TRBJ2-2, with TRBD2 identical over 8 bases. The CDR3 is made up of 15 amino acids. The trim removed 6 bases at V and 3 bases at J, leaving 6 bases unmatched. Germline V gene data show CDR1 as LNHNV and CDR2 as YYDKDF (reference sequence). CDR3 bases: TGTGCCACCAGGGAAGCGGGAGTCCACACCGGGGAGCTGTTTTTT. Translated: CATREAGVHTGELFF. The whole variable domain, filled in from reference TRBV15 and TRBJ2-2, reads DAMVIQNPRYQVTQFGKPVTLSCSQTLNHNVMYWYQQKSSQAPKLLFHYYDKDFNNEADTPDNFQSRRPNTSFCFLDIRSPGLGDTAMYLCATREAGVHTGELFFGEGSRLTVL.

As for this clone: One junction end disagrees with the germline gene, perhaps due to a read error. The CDR3 reads CASRAQLETIF. The CDR3 region has the DNA TGTGCCAGCAGGGCTCAACTAGAAACGATCTTC. This chain joins TRBV2 and TRBJ2-1, with D possibly TRBD2 on 5 matching bases. Germline CDR1 is SNHLY and CDR2 is FYNNEI. The CDR3 has 11 amino acids.